A single sample is the source of the 16 T cell receptor beta chains below, sequenced in a study of CXCR3-negative and CXCR3-positive naive CD8 T cells. UMI-labeled 5' RACE TRB cDNA libraries were prepared from the cells. TCRdb re-called the 5' RACE reads and shows each CDR3 protein once, DNA omitted. The sample totals more than 6,000 distinct CDR3 sequences. Input material: naive CXCR3- CD8+ T cells from blood. Subset denoted: CD45RO-CCR7+CD27+CD95- naive CD8+ T cells lacking CXCR3 (TNR3-). These receptors all come from a human donor in good health. Some clones in this sample may be carry-over from other donors' samples.

The chain links TRBV23-1 to TRBJ2-5; there is no DNA to check the TCRdb D call of TRBD2. TRBV23-1 has ORF status, its function being uncertain. This CDR3 is 18 amino acids long. CDR3 in amino acids: CASSQNPGTSGSQETQYF.

Considering frequency, this clonotype is medium-sized. The J gene is TRBJ1-6, the V gene TRBV4-3. This CDR3 contains 16 residues. Germline CDR1 is LGHNA and CDR2 is YSLEER. CDR3 in amino acids: CASSQVTSSYNSPLHF.

This clonotype is called medium-sized based on its frequency. This chain uses TRBV18 with TRBJ2-6. There are 18 residues in the CDR3. The germline CDR1 and CDR2 sequences are KGHSH and LQKENI. CDR3: CASSPPAGRPSGANVLTF. The whole variable domain, filled in from reference TRBV18 and TRBJ2-6, reads NAGVMQNPRHLVRRRGQEARLRCSPMKGHSHVYWYRQLPEEGLKFMVYLQKENIIDESGMPKERFSAEFPKEGPSILRIQQVVRGDSAAYFCASSPPAGRPSGANVLTFGAGSRLTVL.

This chain connects TRBV27 to TRBJ2-7; TCRdb reports TRBD2, a call that lacks DNA to check it against. The CDR3 contains 14 residues. The V gene's germline CDR1 is MNHEY and CDR2 SMNVEV (reference sequence). The CDR3 here is CASSFLGRGAAQYF.

By frequency, this clonotype registers medium-sized. The chain carries TRBV10-2 and TRBJ2-2; TCRdb reports TRBD2, a call that lacks DNA to check it against. The CDR3 is 17 residues long. Germline V lookup: CDR1 WSHSY, CDR2 SAAADI. The chain's CDR3 is CASSDLRGRVGTGELFF.

The rearrangement links TRBV28 to TRBJ2-1; TCRdb outputs TRBD2, but without DNA this stays unchecked. The length of the CDR3 is 16 residues. Germline V CDR1 and CDR2: MDHEN, SYDVKM. The CDR3 protein is CASSLSFLAGYNEQFF.

V gene TRBV11-2 combines with J gene TRBJ2-1. This CDR3 spans 11 amino acids. Germline assignment: CDR1 SGHAT and CDR2 FQNNGV. The CDR3 is CASSSSIEQFF.

This clonotype registers medium-sized by frequency. V gene TRBV29-1 combines with J gene TRBJ2-2; TCRdb outputs TRBD1, but without DNA this stays unchecked. This CDR3 contains 11 residues. Germline CDR1 and CDR2: SQVTM and ANQGSEA. This CDR3 is CSAGGGGELFF.

V is TRBV7-6 and J is TRBJ2-2; lacking DNA, the TRBD2 call made by TCRdb goes unchecked. The CDR3 consists of 16 residues. Germline lookup yields CDR1 SGHVS and CDR2 FNYEAQ. The CDR3 is CASSLYGPANTGELFF.

This chain joins TRBV20-1 and TRBJ2-1; TCRdb returns TRBD2, unconfirmable since there is no DNA. CDR1 DFQATT and CDR2 SNEGSKA come from the germline V gene (reference sequence). The CDR3 has 16 amino acids. CDR3 sequence: CSARDQTLAAYNEQFF.

By frequency, this clonotype is medium-sized (0.01 to 0.1%). The J gene is TRBJ2-2, the V gene TRBV29-1; TCRdb's D call, TRBD2, is unchecked because there is no DNA. Germline lookup yields CDR1 SQVTM and CDR2 ANQGSEA. The CDR3 runs to 14 residues. The CDR3 loop reads CSVDGLVNTGELFF.

The rearrangement uses TRBV19 and TRBJ1-5. The CDR3 is 13 amino acids. Germline CDR1 reads LNHDA; CDR2 reads SQIVND (reference sequence). The CDR3 region is CASSIVAYQPQHF.

The V gene is TRBV29-1, the J gene TRBJ2-1; the D call from TCRdb, TRBD2, cannot be confirmed without DNA. Per germline, CDR1 SQVTM and CDR2 ANQGSEA. The CDR3 is 14 residues long. This chain's CDR3 is CSANLAGVHNEQFF.

V gene TRBV27 combines with J gene TRBJ2-1; TCRdb calls TRBD1, which cannot be checked without DNA. This CDR3 is built from 13 residues. Germline assignment: CDR1 MNHEY and CDR2 SMNVEV (reference sequence). The CDR3 reads CASSLQGTNEQFF.

The chain uses TRBV4-1 and TRBJ1-1; TCRdb returns TRBD1, unconfirmable since there is no DNA. CDR1 MGHRA and CDR2 YSYEKL come from the germline V gene. CDR3 length: 17 residues. CDR3 sequence reads: CASSQPLGGQMNTEAFF.

The J gene is TRBJ2-1, the V gene TRBV4-1. Germline CDR1 MGHRA, CDR2 YSYEKL. CDR3 size: 11 residues. The CDR3 sequence: CASSQDLRQFF.